The rows below give T cell receptor beta chains drawn from one sample of a study of blood T cell repertoires in COVID-19. The table came from immunoSEQ multiplex PCR; TCRdb's copy has only in-frame clones and leaves some out. There are under 150,000 clones in the sample; around four fifths occur only once, and 5.5% to 6% lies in the top ten. The sample comprised peripheral blood. Receptor source: a man older than 75 with active or convalescent COVID-19. The CDR3 runs from the conserved cysteine through the conserved F or W.

V,CDR3
TRBV10-3,CAITSDRGGTGELFF
TRBV28,CASSFVRRPSGNTIYF
TRBV5-4,CASSFKGTDYEQYF
TRBV10-3,CAISESNGLGPTKNIQYF
TRBV5-1,CASSLRGVQETQYF
TRBV3-1/TRBV3-2,CASSQLTFGQATSGGLNTGELFF
TRBV18,CASSLTGSAQPQHF
TRBV6-2/TRBV6-3,CASSQQPNTEAFF
TRBV11-2,CASSQDRLYGYTF
TRBV29-1,CSQWSGSEGYTF
TRBV29-1,CSVNRGMNTEAFF
TRBV3-1/TRBV3-2,CASSPLASGGAGIIGETQYF
TRBV3-1/TRBV3-2,CASSPPGQGNYGYTF
TRBV29-1,CSMGQGADTQYF
TRBV7-2,CASSLVGLAGDSYNEQFF
TRBV19,CASKPGDSRNTEAFF
TRBV11-2,CASSLRTGAGTEAFF
TRBV18,CASSPPYSRNQPQHF
TRBV7-9,CASSLREHGGKLFF
TRBV4-1,CASSQPDYGYTF
TRBV21-1,CASSTCPRLADPETQYF